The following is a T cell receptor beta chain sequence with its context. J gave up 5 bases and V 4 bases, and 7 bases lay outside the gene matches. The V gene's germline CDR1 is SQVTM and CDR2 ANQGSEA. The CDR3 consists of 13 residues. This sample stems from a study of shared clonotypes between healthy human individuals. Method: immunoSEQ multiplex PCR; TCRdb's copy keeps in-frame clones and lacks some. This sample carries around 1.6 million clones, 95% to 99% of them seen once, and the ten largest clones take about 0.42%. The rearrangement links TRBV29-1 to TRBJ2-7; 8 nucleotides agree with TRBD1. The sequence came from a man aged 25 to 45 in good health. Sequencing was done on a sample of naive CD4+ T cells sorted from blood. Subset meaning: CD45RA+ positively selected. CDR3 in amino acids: CSVGTGRSDEQYF. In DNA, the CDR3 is TGCAGCGTTGGGACAGGGAGGTCCGACGAGCAGTACTTC.